Included here is one T cell receptor beta chain sequence, with context. The PCR employed 60 Vbeta primers together with 13 Jbeta primers. Profiling relied on immunoSEQ multiplex PCR, and the TCRdb table lists in-frame clones only, not all of them. There are about 160,000 clones in the sample; around 74% occur only once, and roughly 1.9% lies in the top ten. This sample was included in a study of cytomegalovirus exposure and HLA in healthy donors. The CDR3 contains 16 residues. Between the trimmed V and J ends, which lost 2 bases and 0 bases, there was a span of 13 bases. Germline CDR1 is MDHEN and CDR2 is SYDVKM.

The sequence came from a female donor in good health and CMV-seronegative. V gene TRBV28 combines with J gene TRBJ1-2; perhaps TRBD1 as D (6 bases). The sample was PBMCs. DNA for the CDR3: TGTGCCAGCAGTTTAGGTGGAACAGGGACTAACTATGGCTACACCTTC. This encodes CASSLGGTGTNYGYTF.